The clone carrying this T cell receptor beta chain counts as large (0.1 to 1%). The CDR3 totals 14 residues. Germline-derived CDR1 and CDR2 are ENHRY and SYGVKD. Trimming stripped 2 bases from V and 9 bases from J, with 14 bases between. Multiplex touch-down PCR with TRB-A/B primers amplified rearranged V-D-J TRB sequences. Each CDR3 protein is one row after TCRdb ran MiXCR on the multiplex PCR reads. The table lists about 1,000 distinct CDR3 sequences, around 30% of them singletons. The data derive from a study of T cell repertoires in aging, cancer and after chemotherapy. In the study overall: About 10 million TCR reads made up the full dataset.

TCR beta rearrangements were amplified from peripheral blood genomic DNA. The chain recombines TRBV10-3 with TRBJ2-1; weak D call: TRBD2 (5 bases). The TCR was taken from a human donor with a blood cancer. Sequences were obtained from blood. CDR3 DNA: TGTGCCATCAGTGAGGTGCTAGCTGTCGCTGAGCAGTTCTTC. Translating it yields CAISEVLAVAEQFF.